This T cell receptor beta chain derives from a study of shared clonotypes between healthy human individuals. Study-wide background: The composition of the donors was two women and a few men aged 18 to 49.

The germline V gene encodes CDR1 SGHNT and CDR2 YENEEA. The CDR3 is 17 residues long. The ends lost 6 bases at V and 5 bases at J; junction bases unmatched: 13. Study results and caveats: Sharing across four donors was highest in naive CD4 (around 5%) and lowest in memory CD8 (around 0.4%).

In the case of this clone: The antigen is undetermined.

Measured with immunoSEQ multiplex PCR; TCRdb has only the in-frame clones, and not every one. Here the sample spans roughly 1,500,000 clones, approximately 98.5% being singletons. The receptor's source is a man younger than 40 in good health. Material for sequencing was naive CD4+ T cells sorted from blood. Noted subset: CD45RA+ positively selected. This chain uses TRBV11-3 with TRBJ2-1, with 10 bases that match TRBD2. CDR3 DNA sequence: TGTGCCAGCAGTGGACAGACCCTAGCGGGGGCTAACAATGAGCAGTTCTTC. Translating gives CASSGQTLAGANNEQFF.